A single TCR beta chain is shown here with its context. Only in-frame clones appear in the TCRdb table, and some are missing; sequencing was by immunoSEQ multiplex PCR. The table has about 220,000 clones, 84% seen once. The data originate from a study of blood T cell repertoires in COVID-19. With 1 base removed from V and 8 bases from J, the gap between germline ends came to 11 bases. Germline V gene lookup returns CDR1 SGHTA and CDR2 FQGNSA. CDR3 size: 13 residues. The source is a woman aged 55-70 years who had recovered from COVID-19. Sequenced sample: peripheral blood. V is TRBV7-2 and J is TRBJ1-2, with D possibly TRBD1 on 5 matching bases. Here the CDR3 DNA reads TGTGCCAGCAGCTTAGACAGGAATCGAGGCTACACCTTC. The encoded protein is CASSLDRNRGYTF.